The 3 T cell receptor beta chains below come from one sample, sequenced in a study of radiation and T cells in renal cell carcinoma. Clones were sequenced by immunoSEQ multiplex PCR, and TCRdb holds only the in-frame ones, with some missing. The table records 130,000 to 150,000 clones, around nine tenths of them present only once. Regarding time point: baseline pretreatment blood. Documented treatment: 15 Gy SBRT to primary tumor, nephrectomy 4 weeks later. The starting material was blood, obtained from a patient whose treatment included radiotherapy and nephrectomy. These receptors came from a woman between 45 and 60 years old with renal cell carcinoma.

J is TRBJ1-4 and V is TRBV7-8, with 10 nucleotides matching TRBD1. This CDR3 region has 14 residues. V dropped 5 bases and J dropped 8; count of bases not matched to a gene: 5. Germline assignment: CDR1 SGHVS and CDR2 FQNEAQ. The chain's CDR3 is CASSLDRGREKLFF. The DNA for the CDR3 is TGTGCCAGCAGCCTAGACAGGGGGCGAGAAAAACTGTTTTTT. The full variable domain, with the rest looked up from reference TRBV7-8 and TRBJ1-4, is GAGVSQSPRYKVAKRGQDVALRCDPISGHVSLFWYQQALGQGPEFLTYFQNEAQLDKSGLPSDRFFAERPEGSVSTLKIQRTQQEDSAVYLCASSLDRGREKLFFGSGTQLSVL.

The chain links TRBV9 to TRBJ2-2; tentative D call: TRBD1 (6 bases). This CDR3 is built from 13 residues. Trimming shortened V by 3 bases and J by 9 bases, and 12 bases separated the two germline ends. Germline CDR1 reads SGDLS; CDR2 reads YYNGEE. CDR3 in amino acids: CASSGQGNRELFF. The CDR3 DNA follows: TGTGCCAGCAGCGGTCAGGGGAACAGGGAGCTGTTTTTT.

The chain employs TRBV30 and TRBJ1-2, with D possibly being TRBD1 (5 bases). CDR3 length: 14 amino acids. The ends were cut back, 1 base at V and 1 base at J, with 10 bases in the middle. Germline CDR1 GTSNPN, CDR2 SVGIG (reference sequence). The CDR3 DNA reads TGTGCCTGGAGTGGACAGCTACTTAACTATGGCTACACCTTC. Amino acids: CAWSGQLLNYGYTF.